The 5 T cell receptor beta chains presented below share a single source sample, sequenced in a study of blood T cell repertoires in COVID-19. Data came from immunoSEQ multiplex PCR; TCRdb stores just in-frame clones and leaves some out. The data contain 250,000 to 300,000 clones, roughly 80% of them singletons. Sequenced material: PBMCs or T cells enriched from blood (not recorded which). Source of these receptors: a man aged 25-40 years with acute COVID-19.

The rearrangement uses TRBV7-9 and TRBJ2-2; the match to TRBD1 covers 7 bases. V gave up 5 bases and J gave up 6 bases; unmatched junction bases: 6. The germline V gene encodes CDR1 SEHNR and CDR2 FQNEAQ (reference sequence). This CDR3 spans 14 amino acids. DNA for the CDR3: TGTGCCAGCAGCCAATATGGGACAGCCGGGGAGCTGTTTTTT. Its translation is CASSQYGTAGELFF.

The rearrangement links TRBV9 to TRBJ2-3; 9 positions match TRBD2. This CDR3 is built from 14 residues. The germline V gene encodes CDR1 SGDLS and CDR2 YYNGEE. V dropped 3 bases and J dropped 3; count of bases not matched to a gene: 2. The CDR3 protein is CASSAGLATDTQYF. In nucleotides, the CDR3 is TGTGCCAGCAGCGCGGGACTAGCTACAGATACGCAGTATTTT.

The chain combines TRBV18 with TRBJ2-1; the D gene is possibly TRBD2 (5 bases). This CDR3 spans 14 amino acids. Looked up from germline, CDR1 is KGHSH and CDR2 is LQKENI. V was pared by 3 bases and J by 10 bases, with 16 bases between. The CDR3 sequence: CASSPNSRVIEQFF. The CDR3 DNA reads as TGTGCCAGCTCACCGAACTCGAGGGTAATCGAGCAGTTCTTC. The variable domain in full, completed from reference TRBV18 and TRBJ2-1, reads NAGVMQNPRHLVRRRGQEARLRCSPMKGHSHVYWYRQLPEEGLKFMVYLQKENIIDESGMPKERFSAEFPKEGPSILRIQQVVRGDSAAYFCASSPNSRVIEQFFGPGTRLTVL.

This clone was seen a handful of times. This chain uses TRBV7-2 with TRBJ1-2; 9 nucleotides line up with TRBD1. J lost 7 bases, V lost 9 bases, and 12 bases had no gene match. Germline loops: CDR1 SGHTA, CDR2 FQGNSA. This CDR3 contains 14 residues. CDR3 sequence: CARGLGTGSGGYTF. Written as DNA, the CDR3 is TGTGCCAGAGGACTCGGGACAGGGTCTGGTGGCTACACCTTC.

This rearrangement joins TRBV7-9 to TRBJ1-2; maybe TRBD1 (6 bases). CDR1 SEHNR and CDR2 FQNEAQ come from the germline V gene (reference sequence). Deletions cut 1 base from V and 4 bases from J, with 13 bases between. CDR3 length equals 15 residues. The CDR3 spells CASSLGRQGSYGYTF. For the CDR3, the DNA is TGTGCCAGCAGCTTAGGTCGGCAGGGGAGCTATGGCTACACCTTC.